Following are 2 T cell receptor beta chains from one sample sequenced in a study of blood T cell repertoires in COVID-19. Assay used: immunoSEQ multiplex PCR; TCRdb lists only in-frame clones, some missing. This sample has tens of thousands of clones, with 81% found just once. The sequencing input was peripheral blood. The receptors come from a man at least 80 years old with acute or convalescent COVID-19.

The chain carries TRBV14 and TRBJ2-5, with 14 nucleotides matching TRBD2. J was trimmed by 4 bases and V by 0 bases; bases with no gene match: 4. The CDR3 covers 17 residues. Germline CDR1 reads SGHDN; CDR2 reads FVKESK. The CDR3 nucleotides are TGTGCCAGCAGCCAAGATCTTGGGACTAGCGGGAGAGAGACCCAGTACTTC. Translation gives CASSQDLGTSGRETQYF.

The CDR3 sequence is CASSLLTYEQYF. CDR3 sequence (DNA): TGTGCCAGCAGCCTACTCACTTACGAGCAGTACTTC. The chain combines TRBV7-9 with TRBJ2-7; no reliable D call. CDR3 length: 12 amino acids. Germline CDR1 reads SEHNR; CDR2 reads FQNEAQ (reference sequence). V dropped 5 bases and J dropped 4 bases, with 9 bases sitting between them.